The T cell receptor (beta chain) described here comes from a study of T cell responses to AZD1222 COVID-19 vaccine (dated by TCRdb to 2020 to 2022). A note on the overall study: AZD1222 recipients with second doses at about 4 weeks or about 12 weeks were pooled, because spike-specific TCR depth and breadth did not differ between schedules. A total of just over 230 trial participants underwent TCR sequencing, of whom 207 received two doses of AZD1222 and about 26 received two doses of the MenACWY control vaccine. Trial participants were enrolled by age into 18-55, 56-69 and 70-plus year subgroups, with approximately 150, 30 and 60 TCR-sequenced participants respectively.

The CDR3 regions of human TCRbeta chains were subjected to immunosequencing. For the original study's pipeline: TCRs in the repertoires were matched against a reference library of SARS-CoV-2-specific TCRs that had been generated with the MIRA antigen-specificity platform. Breadth was defined as the fraction of unique TCRs that were SARS-CoV-2-associated. Depth was defined as the fraction of total T cells that were SARS-CoV-2-associated. Using the MIRA data, each spike-specific TCR was mapped to the spike region that the TCR reacts to and placed in a CD4 or CD8 class. Log10-transformed breadth and depth values were compared by one-way ANOVA with Sidak's multiple comparisons tests. Not all clones reach the TCRdb copy of this immuneACCESS table, which keeps in-frame sequences only. Checked studies attribute under half of the gap to unresolved V genes and leave the rest unexplained. V and J calls and clone size are those listed in that table; D and trimming were worked out from the DNA. The sample table records 100,000 to 150,000 clones; 75% to 95% of these occur just once. Approximately 7.9% of the sample belongs to the ten largest clones.

The time point label for this specimen denotes: baseline before first vaccination. Vaccinee samples came from UK trials COV001 and COV002, including a single-blind randomized controlled phase 2/3 trial of AZD1222 (ChAdOx1 nCoV-19) in healthy adults. For TCRbeta chain sequencing, PBMC samples from trial participants were taken at day 0 and at day 28 after the second dose. CDR1 and CDR2 were assigned from the germline V gene as MGHRA and YSYEKL. For this chain, trimming is 2 bases at the V end and 4 bases at the J end, and the number of junction bases without a gene match is 11. The CDR3 covers 18 residues, taking in both the cysteine and the phenylalanine. CDR3 DNA only is kept here, 54 bases in frame from base 1. Of note for this clone: Its antigen remains unidentified. The record has no base qualities; no much larger clone is one base away.

The study at large found these results: Vaccine-associated CD4 TCRs spanned the whole spike protein, with dominant responses in regions 160-218 and 743-854. In the small 56-69-year group, the increase in depth fell short of significance, most likely because of low power. Most participants were white British and females outnumbered males, and the authors suggested that clonal diversity may have been underestimated. A significant rise in spike-specific TCR breadth and depth was observed after two AZD1222 doses relative to day 0 and relative to MenACWY recipients. Because no samples from the day 14 peak response were available, repertoires could be characterized only after the peak T cell response. Only six AZD1222 recipients were SARS-CoV-2 seropositive at baseline, limiting conclusions about previously exposed vaccinees. Nearly half of unique spike-specific TCRs reportedly recognized epitopes outside regions mutated in the B.1.351 and B.1.1.7 variants.

The receptor's source is an adult in good health. Sequencing used peripheral blood, obtained on day 0 of AZD1222 vaccination. This sequence uses TRBV4-1 and TRBJ2-6; the junction holds 7 bases that match TRBD1. The sequence in DNA is TGCGCCAGCAGCCAATACAGGGGAATCATAGCGGGGGCCAACGTCCTGACTTTC. Translated, this gives CASSQYRGIIAGANVLTF.